What follows are 19 T cell receptor beta chains derived from one specimen sequenced in a study of cytomegalovirus exposure and HLA in healthy donors. PCR used 60 Vbeta primers and 13 Jbeta primers. Sequencing used immunoSEQ multiplex PCR; TCRdb keeps in-frame clones, though not all of them. The sample shows roughly 100,000 clones, around three fifths of them seen only once. The sequencing input was PBMCs. The source of these receptors is a boy aged 5-17 years in good health and CMV-seropositive.

This clone was detected only once. V gene TRBV27 combines with J gene TRBJ1-2; 7 positions agree with TRBD1. The CDR3 has 14 amino acids. The trim removed 6 bases at V and 1 base at J, leaving 5 bases unmatched. CDR1 is MNHEY and CDR2 is SMNVEV in the germline V gene (reference sequence). CDR3 amino acids: CASRRQGVNYGYTF. The CDR3 DNA reads TGTGCCAGCAGAAGACAGGGTGTTAACTATGGCTACACCTTC.

This chain joins TRBV5-4 and TRBJ2-1, with 10 bases matching TRBD1. The CDR3 has 14 amino acids. Germline V gives CDR1 SGHNT, CDR2 YYREEE (reference sequence). Germline trimming cut 5 bases from V and 7 bases from J; bases unmatched to any gene: 6. The CDR3: CASSRDRGSNEQFF. CDR3 DNA sequence: TGTGCCAGCAGTCGGGACAGGGGAAGTAATGAGCAGTTCTTC.

The J gene is TRBJ1-5, the V gene TRBV27, with D uncertain. Germline loops: CDR1 MNHEY, CDR2 SMNVEV (reference sequence). This CDR3 is 13 amino acids long. The V end was cut by 6 bases, the J end by 6 bases, with 12 bases between. As DNA, the CDR3 is TGTGCCAGCAGCGGGGAGGAGGGTCAGCCCCAGCATTTT. The encoded protein is CASSGEEGQPQHF.

This chain joins TRBV4-3 and TRBJ2-7; 9 bases fit TRBD2. There are 18 residues in the CDR3. Germline V lookup: CDR1 LGHNA, CDR2 YSLEER. Unmatched junction bases numbered 15, after V lost 0 bases and J lost 6 bases. The CDR3 protein is CASSQDRGGRANPGEQYF. In DNA form, the CDR3 reads TGCGCCAGCAGCCAAGATCGGGGCGGGAGGGCCAATCCGGGCGAGCAGTACTTC.

CDR3 loop: CASSQSSGKTYEQYF. The CDR3 DNA follows: TGTGCCAGCAGCCAGTCTAGCGGGAAGACCTACGAGCAGTACTTC. This chain uses TRBV7-2 with TRBJ2-7; 9 nucleotides line up with TRBD2. The ends lost 5 bases at V and 2 bases at J; junction bases unmatched: 7. The CDR3 is 15 residues long. The germline V gene encodes CDR1 SGHTA and CDR2 FQGNSA. The entire variable domain, with the rest obtained from reference TRBV7-2 and TRBJ2-7, is as follows: GAGVSQSPSNKVTEKGKDVELRCDPISGHTALYWYRQSLGQGLEFLIYFQGNSAPDKSGLPSDRFSAERTGGSVSTLTIQRTQQEDSAVYLCASSQSSGKTYEQYFGPGTRLTVT.

V usage is TRBV29-1 and J usage is TRBJ2-1, with 7 bases lining up with TRBD1. The length of the CDR3 is 12 residues. The V gene's germline CDR1 is SQVTM and CDR2 ANQGSEA. V trimming: 6 bases; J trimming: 6 bases; junction bases outside the gene matches: 5. The CDR3 bases are TGCAGCGTCAGACAGGGCCCCAATGAGCAGTTCTTC. Translating it yields CSVRQGPNEQFF.

V is TRBV5-4 and J is TRBJ2-1, with 13 nucleotides matching TRBD2. CDR1 SGHNT and CDR2 YYREEE come from the germline V gene (reference sequence). V lost 3 bases and J lost 6; bases outside the gene matches: 6. The CDR3 length is 16 residues. CDR3 bases: TGTGCCAGCAGCTCTGGACTAGCGGGAGATGGCAATGAGCAGTTCTTC. It encodes CASSSGLAGDGNEQFF.

This clone has only a few counts. This sequence joins TRBV15 and TRBJ2-1; TRBD2 matches at 7 bases. V lost 1 base, J lost 10 bases, and 10 bases stayed unmatched. Germline values: CDR1 LNHNV, CDR2 YYDKDF (reference sequence). The CDR3 extends over 15 amino acids. The CDR3 here is CATSRVPAGVEEQFF. The CDR3 bases are TGTGCCACCAGCAGAGTCCCGGCGGGAGTCGAAGAGCAGTTCTTC.

V gene TRBV4-3 combines with J gene TRBJ2-5; tentative D call: TRBD2 (6 bases). V was trimmed by 0 bases and J by 4 bases, leaving 6 bases between them. Germline V lookup: CDR1 LGHNA, CDR2 YSLEER. The CDR3 contains 13 residues. CDR3 loop: CASSQETRETQYF. CDR3 coding DNA: TGCGCCAGCAGCCAAGAGACTAGAGAGACCCAGTACTTC.

This chain uses TRBV30 with TRBJ1-1; D may be TRBD1 (5 bases). Deletions cut 3 bases from V and 2 bases from J, with 16 bases between. Germline V CDR1 and CDR2: GTSNPN, SVGIG (reference sequence). This CDR3 is built from 15 residues. CDR3 sequence reads: CAWRNPGGINTEAFF. In nucleotides, the CDR3 is TGTGCCTGGAGGAACCCGGGGGGAATTAACACTGAAGCTTTCTTT.

This sequence joins TRBV6-4 and TRBJ1-5; D is undetermined. The CDR3 covers 13 residues. The V and J ends lost 3 bases and 6 bases respectively, with 9 bases between them. Germline V gene sequence: CDR1 MRHNA, CDR2 SNTAGT. CDR3 coding DNA: TGTGCCAGCAGTGAGGGAGCAGGTCAGCCCCAGCATTTT. Protein: CASSEGAGQPQHF.

The V call is TRBV19, the J call TRBJ1-5; D perhaps matches TRBD1 (5 bases). The CDR3 contains 15 residues. V dropped 1 base and J dropped 9 bases, with 16 bases sitting between them. CDR1 is LNHDA and CDR2 is SQIVND in the germline V gene (reference sequence). CDR3 DNA: TGTGCCAGTAGTATAGTTGGCACCCGGGGGGGGCCCCAGCATTTT. Translation gives CASSIVGTRGGPQHF.

This sequence joins TRBV5-6 and TRBJ1-6; TRBD1 might be the D (5 bases). The germline gives CDR1 SGHDT, CDR2 YYEEEE. The CDR3 runs to 13 residues. V dropped 4 bases and J dropped 10 bases, with 12 bases sitting between them. CDR3 DNA: TGTGCCAGCAGCCGGAATGGGGGGTCACCCCTCCACTTT. Its translation: CASSRNGGSPLHF.

The chain has TRBV30 and TRBJ1-2; unclear D gene. The germline V gene has CDR1 GTSNPN and CDR2 SVGIG (reference sequence). The CDR3 covers 14 residues. V was pared by 0 bases and J by 0 bases, with 8 bases between. CDR3: CAWSVRQSNYGYTF. Written as DNA, the CDR3 is TGTGCCTGGAGTGTACGACAATCTAACTATGGCTACACCTTC.

The genes are TRBV6-5 and TRBJ1-5; TRBD1 might be the D (5 bases). Germline V gives CDR1 MNHEY, CDR2 SVGAGI. CDR3 length: 14 residues. The V and J ends lost 5 bases and 7 bases respectively, with 15 bases between them. CDR3 coding DNA: TGTGCCAGCAGTCCTCCAGGGTTCTGGCAGCCCCAGCATTTT. Amino acid sequence: CASSPPGFWQPQHF.

This chain uses TRBV25-1 with TRBJ2-3; D is perhaps TRBD1 (5 bases). The ends were cut back, 7 bases at V and 3 bases at J, with 11 bases in the middle. The germline CDR1 and CDR2 sequences are MGHDK and SYGVNS. The length of the CDR3 is 13 residues. DNA of the CDR3: TGTGCCAGCATACGAGCAGGGACAGATACGCAGTATTTT. It codes for CASIRAGTDTQYF.

CDR3 amino acids: CASSLQGYYGYTF. In DNA, the CDR3 is TGTGCCAGCAGCTTGCAGGGTTACTATGGCTACACCTTC. V is TRBV5-4 and J is TRBJ1-2; a weak D match, TRBD1 (5 bases). The CDR3 extends over 13 amino acids. V lost 1 base and J 3 bases, leaving 7 bases between the germline ends. The V gene's germline CDR1 is SGHNT and CDR2 YYREEE (reference sequence).

The chain is built from TRBV7-3 and TRBJ2-1; TRBD1 agrees at 7 bases. Germline CDR1 is SGHTA and CDR2 is FQGTGA. This CDR3 contains 16 residues. V shed 5 bases, J shed 1 base, and the junction held 8 bases outside the gene matches. This CDR3 is CASSPQGWESYNEQFF. The CDR3 DNA sequence: TGTGCCAGCAGCCCACAGGGGTGGGAATCCTACAATGAGCAGTTCTTC.

The count of this clone is one. The rearrangement uses TRBV4-3 and TRBJ2-7, with 8 bases fitting TRBD2. V gave up 1 base and J gave up 5 bases; unmatched junction bases: 7. The CDR3 extends over 15 amino acids. Germline V gene lookup returns CDR1 LGHNA and CDR2 YSLEER. CDR3 sequence: CASSQARTSNHEQYF. DNA for the CDR3: TGCGCCAGCAGCCAAGCCCGGACTAGCAACCACGAGCAGTACTTC.